A selection of T cell receptor beta chains follows, all from one sample in a study of blood T cell repertoires in COVID-19. Libraries were prepared by immunoSEQ multiplex PCR; TCRdb keeps only in-frame clonotypes and omits some of them. The table shows some 200,000 clones, with approximately 90% occurring only once. The sequencing input was PBMCs or T cells enriched from blood (not recorded which). The receptor source for this set is a woman aged 18 to 35 in a cohort exposed to, infected with or recovered from COVID-19 (not recorded which). Each CDR3 is given with its conserved first and last residue. The order of the fields is V gene, CDR3 length, clone size, D gene, J gene, CDR3 protein, CDR3 DNA. A D gene is named only where the DNA matches it firmly. Size is omitted from some rows. Given values are once, few, many or a class for expanded clones.

v_call: TRBV5-8; cdr3_length: 15; clone_size: .; d_call: .; j_call: TRBJ1-1; cdr3_aa: CASTANVGANTEAFF; cdr3_nt: TGTGCCAGCACCGCAAATGTGGGCGCGAACACTGAAGCTTTCTTT
v_call: TRBV5-1; cdr3_length: 15; clone_size: once; d_call: .; j_call: TRBJ2-3; cdr3_aa: CASSLGLVATDTQYF; cdr3_nt: TGCGCCAGCAGCTTGGGACTAGTTGCCACAGATACGCAGTATTTT
v_call: TRBV2; cdr3_length: 13; clone_size: .; d_call: .; j_call: TRBJ1-2; cdr3_aa: CASSEGGLYGYTF; cdr3_nt: TGTGCCAGCAGTGAAGGGGGCCTCTATGGCTACACCTTC
v_call: TRBV12-3/TRBV12-4; cdr3_length: 13; clone_size: few; d_call: .; j_call: TRBJ1-1; cdr3_aa: CASSLTEGTEAFF; cdr3_nt: TGTGCCAGCAGTTTGACGGAGGGCACTGAAGCTTTCTTT
v_call: TRBV15; cdr3_length: 15; clone_size: .; d_call: .; j_call: TRBJ2-1; cdr3_aa: CATSRDQKAYNEQFF; cdr3_nt: TGTGCCACCAGCAGAGATCAGAAAGCCTACAATGAGCAGTTCTTC
v_call: TRBV3-1/TRBV3-2; cdr3_length: 14; clone_size: .; d_call: TRBD1; j_call: TRBJ1-5; cdr3_aa: CASSPTGNPQPQHF; cdr3_nt: TGTGCCAGCAGCCCGACAGGGAACCCTCAGCCCCAGCATTTT
v_call: TRBV7-3; cdr3_length: 18; clone_size: once; d_call: TRBD2; j_call: TRBJ2-3; cdr3_aa: CASSLTSGGASSTDTQYF; cdr3_nt: TGTGCCAGCAGCCTAACTAGCGGGGGGGCTTCTAGCACAGATACGCAGTATTTT
v_call: TRBV2; cdr3_length: 14; clone_size: .; d_call: .; j_call: TRBJ2-5; cdr3_aa: CRSGREKGQETQYF; cdr3_nt: TGTCGTAGCGGCAGGGAGAAGGGCCAAGAGACCCAGTACTTC
v_call: TRBV29-1; cdr3_length: 14; clone_size: .; d_call: .; j_call: TRBJ2-1; cdr3_aa: CSVLGWVSDNEQFF; cdr3_nt: TGCAGCGTCCTCGGGTGGGTATCAGACAATGAGCAGTTCTTC
v_call: TRBV5-1; cdr3_length: 15; clone_size: .; d_call: TRBD2; j_call: TRBJ2-1; cdr3_aa: CASRRSGGTYNEQFF; cdr3_nt: TGCGCCAGCAGAAGGAGCGGGGGCACCTACAATGAGCAGTTCTTC
v_call: TRBV5-4; cdr3_length: 18; clone_size: .; d_call: TRBD2; j_call: TRBJ2-3; cdr3_aa: CASSLGPLAGGNTDTQYF; cdr3_nt: TGTGCCAGCAGCTTGGGCCCGCTAGCGGGGGGGAACACAGATACGCAGTATTTT
v_call: TRBV20-1; cdr3_length: 11; clone_size: .; d_call: TRBD1; j_call: TRBJ1-1; cdr3_aa: CSFRGRTEAFF; cdr3_nt: TGCAGTTTCAGGGGGCGGACTGAAGCTTTCTTT
v_call: TRBV5-8; cdr3_length: 13; clone_size: .; d_call: .; j_call: TRBJ1-1; cdr3_aa: CASSYGGNTEAFF; cdr3_nt: TGTGCCAGCAGTTATGGAGGGAACACTGAAGCTTTCTTT
v_call: TRBV21-1; cdr3_length: 16; clone_size: .; d_call: .; j_call: TRBJ1-2; cdr3_aa: CASSKAMRWDLGGYTF; cdr3_nt: TGTGCCAGCAGCAAAGCTATGAGGTGGGACTTGGGAGGCTACACCTTC
v_call: TRBV3-1/TRBV3-2; cdr3_length: 13; clone_size: few; d_call: .; j_call: TRBJ2-3; cdr3_aa: CASSQVRTDTQYF; cdr3_nt: TGTGCCAGCAGCCAAGTGAGGACAGATACGCAGTATTTT
v_call: TRBV29-1; cdr3_length: 13; clone_size: .; d_call: TRBD1; j_call: TRBJ2-7; cdr3_aa: CSVRDSETYEQYF; cdr3_nt: TGCAGCGTCAGGGACAGCGAGACCTACGAGCAGTACTTC
v_call: TRBV28; cdr3_length: 15; clone_size: once; d_call: TRBD1; j_call: TRBJ1-4; cdr3_aa: CASSLWGGQNEKLFF; cdr3_nt: TGTGCCAGCAGTTTATGGGGGGGACAGAATGAAAAACTGTTTTTT
v_call: TRBV5-4; cdr3_length: 15; clone_size: .; d_call: .; j_call: TRBJ1-3; cdr3_aa: CASSLQGASGNTIYF; cdr3_nt: TGTGCCAGCAGCCTACAGGGAGCCTCTGGAAACACCATATATTTT
v_call: TRBV5-1; cdr3_length: 19; clone_size: .; d_call: TRBD1; j_call: TRBJ1-1; cdr3_aa: CASSLKAGVRDREKTEAFF; cdr3_nt: TGCGCCAGCAGCTTGAAGGCGGGAGTGCGGGACAGGGAAAAAACTGAAGCTTTCTTT
v_call: TRBV20-1; cdr3_length: 11; clone_size: once; d_call: .; j_call: TRBJ1-6; cdr3_aa: CSVEELGTLHF; cdr3_nt: TGCAGTGTCGAGGAACTCGGGACCCTCCACTTT
v_call: TRBV19; cdr3_length: 12; clone_size: .; d_call: .; j_call: TRBJ1-1; cdr3_aa: CASSRQPGKAFF; cdr3_nt: TGTGCCAGTAGTAGGCAGCCGGGGAAAGCTTTCTTT
v_call: TRBV5-4; cdr3_length: 15; clone_size: .; d_call: TRBD2; j_call: TRBJ2-1; cdr3_aa: CASSPLAGSRNEQFF; cdr3_nt: TGTGCCAGCAGCCCACTAGCGGGATCCCGCAATGAGCAGTTCTTC